Following are 26 T cell receptor beta chains from one sample sequenced in a study of T cell responses to AZD1222 COVID-19 vaccine. The table came from immunoSEQ multiplex PCR; TCRdb's copy has only in-frame clones and leaves some out. Among 200,000 or so clones listed, roughly 93% were seen once. The specimen was peripheral blood, collected on day 0 of AZD1222 vaccination. These receptors came from an adult in good health.

The chain combines TRBV19 with TRBJ2-5, with 8 bases that match TRBD2. The CDR3 has 15 residues. V shed 3 bases, J shed 5 bases, and the junction held 8 bases outside the gene matches. Germline values: CDR1 LNHDA, CDR2 SQIVND (reference sequence). The CDR3 sequence is CASSIGGLARETQYF. CDR3 in DNA: TGTGCCAGTAGTATTGGCGGACTAGCTCGCGAGACCCAGTACTTC. The full variable domain, rest sourced from reference TRBV19 and TRBJ2-5, is DGGITQSPKYLFRKEGQNVTLSCEQNLNHDAMYWYRQDPGQGLRLIYYSQIVNDFQKGDIAEGYSVSREKKESFPLTVTSAQKNPTAFYLCASSIGGLARETQYFGPGTRLLVL.

V is TRBV29-1 and J is TRBJ2-7, with 10 bases that match TRBD2. J was trimmed by 5 bases and V by 4 bases; bases with no gene match: 5. Germline CDR1 reads SQVTM; CDR2 reads ANQGSEA. The CDR3 spans 13 residues. DNA of the CDR3: TGCAGCGTTGTGGCTAGCGGGAGAAACGAGCAGTACTTC. Amino acid sequence: CSVVASGRNEQYF.

This sequence joins TRBV27 and TRBJ2-3, with D tentatively TRBD1 or TRBD2 (5 bases each). The CDR3 loop spans 15 amino acids. The germline V gene has CDR1 MNHEY and CDR2 SMNVEV (reference sequence). V lost 5 bases to trimming and J lost 3 bases, with 15 bases between them. CDR3 region: CASSLRGTETDTQYF. The CDR3 DNA is TGTGCCAGCAGTCTAAGAGGGACGGAGACAGATACGCAGTATTTT.

This chain uses TRBV27 with TRBJ1-1; D gene ambiguous. Germline values: CDR1 MNHEY, CDR2 SMNVEV (reference sequence). V lost 6 bases, J lost 1 base, and 12 bases lay in between. CDR3 length equals 14 residues. The CDR3 here is CASSRRIQNTEAFF. In DNA form, the CDR3 reads TGTGCCAGCAGCCGCCGCATCCAGAACACTGAAGCTTTCTTT.

This chain joins TRBV6-5 and TRBJ1-6; 7 nucleotides line up with TRBD1. This CDR3 region has 15 residues. The J segment lost 14 bases and the V segment lost 6 bases, leaving 16 bases of the junction unmatched. CDR1 and CDR2 from the germline V gene are MNHEY and SVGAGI. The CDR3 reads CASRPTGSEVSSLHF. The CDR3 nucleotides are TGTGCCAGCAGGCCGACAGGGTCGGAGGTTTCTTCCCTCCACTTT.

In its sample, this clone was seen a few times. The chain recombines TRBV19 with TRBJ1-1; weak D call: TRBD1 (6 bases). The CDR3 sequence is 17 residues long. Germline V gene data show CDR1 as LNHDA and CDR2 as SQIVND (reference sequence). V gave up 5 bases and J gave up 3 bases, with 22 bases separating them. CDR3 protein: CASSPPGPGTRHTEAFF. In DNA form, the CDR3 reads TGTGCCAGTAGTCCCCCCGGGCCGGGGACAAGGCACACTGAAGCTTTCTTT.

The chain has TRBV27 and TRBJ2-7; 10 bases are a match to TRBD1. The CDR3 has 15 residues. The V gene end was trimmed by 6 bases and the J gene end by 4 bases; junction bases not matched to a gene: 9. Germline CDR1 MNHEY, CDR2 SMNVEV (reference sequence). The CDR3 DNA reads TGTGCCAGCAGAAGCGTAGGGACAGGGGCATACGAGCAGTACTTC. Residues: CASRSVGTGAYEQYF.

The chain links TRBV7-2 to TRBJ1-6; D is unclear. The CDR3 length is 12 residues. Germline values: CDR1 SGHTA, CDR2 FQGNSA. Trimming took 0 bases from V and 10 from J, leaving 4 bases between them. The CDR3 loop is CASSLAGSPLHF. The CDR3 coding sequence is TGTGCCAGCAGCTTAGCGGGCTCACCCCTCCACTTT. Variable domain in full (rest from reference TRBV7-2 and TRBJ1-6): GAGVSQSPSNKVTEKGKDVELRCDPISGHTALYWYRQSLGQGLEFLIYFQGNSAPDKSGLPSDRFSAERTGGSVSTLTIQRTQQEDSAVYLCASSLAGSPLHFGNGTRLTVT.

The CDR3 sequence: CSVESGGAETQYF. CDR3 coding DNA: TGCAGCGTTGAGAGCGGGGGGGCCGAGACCCAGTACTTC. The rearrangement links TRBV29-1 to TRBJ2-5; 10 positions match TRBD2. The trim removed 3 bases at V and 5 bases at J, leaving 3 bases unmatched. Germline CDR1 SQVTM, CDR2 ANQGSEA. The CDR3 contains 13 residues.

This rearrangement joins TRBV5-4 to TRBJ2-7, with D possibly being TRBD1 (6 bases). Germline V gene data show CDR1 as SGHNT and CDR2 as YYREEE (reference sequence). The CDR3 has 15 amino acids. Trimming removed 1 base at V and 0 bases at J, with 11 bases between. The CDR3 nucleotides are TGTGCCAGCAGCTTGTGGCAGGGGAACTCCTACGAGCAGTACTTC. Protein product: CASSLWQGNSYEQYF.

The chain recombines TRBV9 with TRBJ1-1; possibly TRBD1 for D (6 bases). CDR1 is SGDLS, CDR2 YYNGEE, per germline. V was trimmed by 0 bases and J by 11 bases, leaving 23 bases between them. CDR3 size: 16 residues. Here the CDR3 reads CASSVVAGGGGPGAFF. As DNA, the CDR3 is TGTGCCAGCAGCGTAGTTGCCGGGGGAGGGGGTCCTGGGGCTTTCTTT.

The chain couples TRBV18 to TRBJ1-6; D call uncertain. With 7 bases removed from V and 6 bases from J, the gap between germline ends came to 10 bases. CDR3 length: 13 residues. The germline CDR1 and CDR2 sequences are KGHSH and LQKENI. CDR3 region: CASYVDGNSPLHF. CDR3 coding DNA: TGTGCCAGCTACGTCGACGGTAATTCACCCCTCCACTTT.

This clone was counted once. The gene calls are TRBV27 and TRBJ2-3, with 12 bases that match TRBD2. This CDR3 has 16 amino acids. V lost 7 bases to trimming and J lost 5 bases; unmatched junction nucleotides: 10. CDR1 and CDR2 from the germline V gene are MNHEY and SMNVEV (reference sequence). The CDR3 here is CASTPLAGGPRDTQYF. The CDR3 DNA is TGTGCCAGCACCCCCCTAGCGGGAGGGCCCAGAGATACGCAGTATTTT.

The rearrangement links TRBV4-1 to TRBJ2-3; D perhaps matches TRBD2 (5 bases). Germline CDR1 reads MGHRA; CDR2 reads YSYEKL. CDR3 size: 15 residues. V lost 2 bases and J lost 3, with 12 bases in between. The DNA of the CDR3 is TGCGCCAGCAGCCAAACCACCGAGCGGACAGATACGCAGTATTTT. Translated: CASSQTTERTDTQYF.

This chain links TRBV7-9 with TRBJ1-2; 12 bases agree with TRBD1. CDR1 is SEHNR, CDR2 FQNEAQ, per germline (reference sequence). The length of the CDR3 is 17 residues. With V trimmed by 5 bases and J by 8 bases, 15 bases remained unmatched. The CDR3 DNA reads TGTGCCAGCAGCATATCCGGGACAGGGGGCATGTACGGAGGCTACACCTTC. This codes for CASSISGTGGMYGGYTF.

The chain links TRBV7-9 to TRBJ2-1; tentative D call: TRBD1 (6 bases). V gave up 0 bases and J gave up 7 bases, with 7 bases separating them. Germline V gives CDR1 SEHNR, CDR2 FQNEAQ (reference sequence). This CDR3 region has 13 residues. CDR3 in amino acids: CASSLARGNEQFF. CDR3 sequence (DNA): TGTGCCAGCAGCTTAGCCAGGGGAAATGAGCAGTTCTTC.

This clone is a singleton in its sample. This chain links TRBV7-8 with TRBJ2-7; 12 bases fit TRBD2. This CDR3 is built from 17 residues. With V trimmed by 3 bases and J by 2 bases, 8 bases remained unmatched. CDR1 and CDR2 from the germline V gene are SGHVS and FQNEAQ. CDR3 loop: CASSLTSGSKITYEQYF. The CDR3 DNA is TGTGCCAGCAGCTTGACTAGCGGGAGTAAGATAACCTACGAGCAGTACTTC. Looking up the rest from reference TRBV7-8 and TRBJ2-7 gives the full variable domain: GAGVSQSPRYKVAKRGQDVALRCDPISGHVSLFWYQQALGQGPEFLTYFQNEAQLDKSGLPSDRFFAERPEGSVSTLKIQRTQQEDSAVYLCASSLTSGSKITYEQYFGPGTRLTVT.

The chain joins TRBV29-1 to TRBJ2-7; 7 bases map to TRBD2. Germline trimming cut 4 bases from V and 3 bases from J; bases unmatched to any gene: 12. CDR1 is SQVTM and CDR2 is ANQGSEA in the germline V gene. CDR3 length: 15 amino acids. The CDR3 DNA follows: TGCAGCGTTGTTCGGCGGGAGAAGTTGCGCTACGAGCAGTACTTC. Its protein product is CSVVRREKLRYEQYF.

J is TRBJ1-3 and V is TRBV14, with 10 bases aligning to TRBD1. The CDR3 spans 14 residues. Trimming removed 2 bases from V and 7 bases from J; junction bases left unmatched: 2. Germline CDR1 and CDR2: SGHDN and FVKESK. The CDR3 DNA follows: TGTGCCAGCAGCCAACCGGGACAGGGGAACACCATATATTTT. As protein: CASSQPGQGNTIYF.

This chain links TRBV11-2 with TRBJ2-7, with D maybe TRBD2 (5 bases). V lost 5 bases to trimming and J lost 7 bases, with 6 bases between them. Germline assignment: CDR1 SGHAT and CDR2 FQNNGV. The CDR3 totals 10 residues. The CDR3 DNA is TGTGCCAGCAGCGGCGGGGAGCAGTACTTC. Its translation: CASSGGEQYF.

In its sample, this clone was seen once. The chain couples TRBV13 to TRBJ2-1; D is possibly TRBD2 (5 bases). The germline V gene has CDR1 PRHDT and CDR2 FYEKMQ (reference sequence). This CDR3 has 13 residues. V was pared by 2 bases and J by 7 bases, with 9 bases between. The CDR3 region is CASSLPRTNEQFF. The CDR3 region has the DNA TGTGCCAGCAGCTTACCCAGGACTAATGAGCAGTTCTTC. The full variable domain, completed using reference TRBV13 and TRBJ2-1, is AAGVIQSPRHLIKEKRETATLKCYPIPRHDTVYWYQQGPGQDPQFLISFYEKMQSDKGSIPDRFSAQQFSDYHSELNMSSLELGDSALYFCASSLPRTNEQFFGPGTRLTVL.

The rearrangement links TRBV7-2 to TRBJ2-3; tentatively, D is TRBD2 (6 bases). The V gene lost 3 bases and the J gene lost 0 bases, with 10 bases spanning the gap. This CDR3 is 15 amino acids long. CDR1 and CDR2 from the germline V gene are SGHTA and FQGNSA. CDR3 amino acids: CASSFPGVSTDTQYF. The CDR3 nucleotides read TGTGCCAGCAGCTTCCCGGGGGTGAGCACAGATACGCAGTATTTT.

This chain connects TRBV29-1 to TRBJ2-6; perhaps D is TRBD1 or TRBD2 (5 bases each). V was cut by 1 base and J by 2 bases, with 9 bases left in between. The CDR3 contains 15 residues. Germline V gene sequence: CDR1 SQVTM, CDR2 ANQGSEA. The CDR3 spells CSVEGDAPGANVLTF. Written as DNA, the CDR3 is TGCAGCGTTGAAGGGGACGCCCCTGGGGCCAACGTCCTGACTTTC.

The genes are TRBV7-2 and TRBJ2-2; D is uncertain. Trimming took 8 bases from V and 1 from J, leaving 11 bases between them. CDR1 is SGHTA and CDR2 is FQGNSA in the germline V gene. The CDR3 is 14 residues long. The CDR3 DNA reads TGTGCCAGCCAGTTTACACAGAACACCGGGGAGCTGTTTTTT. Its protein is CASQFTQNTGELFF.

The chain recombines TRBV24-1 with TRBJ2-1; 9 nucleotides align to TRBD1. CDR1 and CDR2 (germline): KGHDR, SFDVKD. This CDR3 comprises 16 residues. V dropped 4 bases and J dropped 6; count of bases not matched to a gene: 9. The CDR3 DNA is TGTGCCACCAGTGACCCGGGACAGGGCTTTTTCAATGAGCAGTTCTTC. This encodes CATSDPGQGFFNEQFF.

The chain recombines TRBV14 with TRBJ1-4; 9 nucleotides align to TRBD1. CDR1 and CDR2 (germline): SGHDN, FVKESK. Trimming took 1 base from V and 11 from J; bases not matched to a gene: 14. The CDR3 is 17 amino acids. The CDR3 loop reads CASSQGASGTGISKLFF. CDR3 bases: TGTGCCAGCAGCCAAGGGGCCTCCGGGACAGGGATCTCTAAACTGTTTTTT.